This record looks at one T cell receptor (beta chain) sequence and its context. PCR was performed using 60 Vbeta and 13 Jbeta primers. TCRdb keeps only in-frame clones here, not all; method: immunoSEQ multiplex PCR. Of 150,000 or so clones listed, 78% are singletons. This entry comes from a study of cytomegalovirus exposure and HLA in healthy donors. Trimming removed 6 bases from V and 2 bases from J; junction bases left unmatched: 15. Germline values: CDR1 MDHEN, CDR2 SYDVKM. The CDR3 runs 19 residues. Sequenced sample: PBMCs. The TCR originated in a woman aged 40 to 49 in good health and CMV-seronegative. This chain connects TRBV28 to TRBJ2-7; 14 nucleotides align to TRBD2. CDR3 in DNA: TGTGCCAGCAGGGAACCCGGGACTAGCGGGGGAAGGAGAACCTACGAGCAGTACTTC. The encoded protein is CASREPGTSGGRRTYEQYF.